This T cell receptor beta chain was identified during a study of shared clonotypes between healthy human individuals. Study overall: Researchers assigned three CD4 naive, three CD4 memory, two CD8 naive and one CD8 memory plate to each donor.

Trimming removed 2 bases at V and 5 bases at J, with 4 bases between. CDR1 is SGHTA, CDR2 FQGNSA, per germline. The CDR3 is made up of 12 amino acids. CD45RA+ naive and CD45RA-negative memory subsets were separated from CD4+ cells. General study points: Of the naive CD4 clonotypes, around 4.8% were shared across several donors.

As to this clone: Its antigen is unknown.

The method was immunoSEQ multiplex PCR; TCRdb's version includes in-frame clones alone and lacks a portion of them. Of more than 900,000 clones in the sample, 75% to 80% are singletons; the top ten hold 0.5% to 0.65%. Sequenced: memory CD4+ T cells from PBMCs. Subset indicated: CD45RA-negative fraction. This chain uses TRBV7-2 with TRBJ2-1; D gene unclear. This clonotype originated in a man younger than 35 in good health. Some clones in this sample may be carry-over from other donors' samples. CDR3 in amino acids: CASSLKHNEQFF. The CDR3 DNA sequence: TGTGCCAGCAGCTTAAAGCACAATGAGCAGTTCTTC.